These 9 T cell receptor beta chains came from one sample sequenced in a study of cytomegalovirus exposure and HLA in healthy donors. Primers for the PCR totalled 60 Vbeta and 13 Jbeta. TCRdb's table, derived via immunoSEQ multiplex PCR, lists solely in-frame clones and lacks some. The repertoire holds about 150,000 clones, 73% seen once, with 1.5% to 2% in the top ten. The specimen was PBMCs. The receptors derive from a woman aged 18-29 years in good health and CMV-seronegative.

The chain has TRBV19 and TRBJ1-1; D gene uncertain. CDR3 length: 14 residues. Between the trimmed V and J ends, which lost 2 bases and 7 bases, there was a span of 14 bases. Germline CDR1 LNHDA, CDR2 SQIVND (reference sequence). Written as DNA, the CDR3 is TGTGCCAGTAGTATAAGGTTCTGGGCAGTTGAAGCTTTCTTT. It translates to CASSIRFWAVEAFF.

The V gene is TRBV5-1, the J gene TRBJ2-5; no definite D call. This CDR3 has 13 residues. Between the trimmed V and J ends, which lost 4 bases and 0 bases, there was a span of 7 bases. The germline gives CDR1 SGHRS, CDR2 YFSETQ. The CDR3 is CASSVGDQETQYF. The CDR3 DNA reads as TGCGCCAGCAGCGTTGGAGACCAAGAGACCCAGTACTTC.

The chain recombines TRBV18 with TRBJ2-5; TRBD1 might be the D (6 bases). V lost 3 bases and J 8 bases, leaving 19 bases between the germline ends. The CDR3 is made up of 15 amino acids. CDR1 and CDR2 (germline): KGHSH, LQKENI. The CDR3 region is CASSPPIGRGKTQYF. The DNA for the CDR3 is TGTGCCAGCTCACCGCCCATTGGCAGGGGAAAAACCCAGTACTTC. Drawing the rest from reference TRBV18 and TRBJ2-5, the complete variable domain is NAGVMQNPRHLVRRRGQEARLRCSPMKGHSHVYWYRQLPEEGLKFMVYLQKENIIDESGMPKERFSAEFPKEGPSILRIQQVVRGDSAAYFCASSPPIGRGKTQYFGPGTRLLVL.

This CDR3 is CASSDRGYGYTF. CDR3 sequence (DNA): TGTGCCAGCAGTGACAGGGGCTATGGCTACACCTTC. This rearrangement joins TRBV2 to TRBJ1-2, with D possibly matching TRBD1 (6 bases). Germline V gives CDR1 SNHLY, CDR2 FYNNEI. CDR3 length: 12 residues. V dropped 3 bases and J dropped 4 bases, with 6 bases sitting between them.

The chain has TRBV7-8 and TRBJ2-5; D might be TRBD2 (6 bases). The DNA matches TRBJ2-7 better at its end, which makes the J call doubtful. The CDR3 extends over 14 amino acids. Germline loops: CDR1 SGHVS, CDR2 FQNEAQ. The CDR3 region is CASSSGGLGYEQYF. CDR3 DNA sequence: TGTGCCAGCAGCTCAGGAGGGTTAGGCTACGAGCAGTACTTC.

The chain links TRBV7-9 to TRBJ2-4; TRBD1 might be the D (5 bases). From germline, CDR1 is SEHNR and CDR2 FQNEAQ (reference sequence). CDR3 length: 17 amino acids. With 2 bases removed from V and 0 bases from J, the gap between germline ends came to 14 bases. CDR3 in amino acids: CASSLRGAPVAKNIQYF. The CDR3 DNA reads as TGTGCCAGCAGCTTAAGGGGTGCACCAGTAGCCAAAAACATTCAGTACTTC.

The rearrangement links TRBV4-3 to TRBJ1-3, with D uncertain. The V gene lost 1 base and the J gene lost 6 bases, with 16 bases spanning the gap. This CDR3 is built from 16 residues. Germline CDR1 LGHNA, CDR2 YSLEER. This CDR3 reads CASSQGRRTSLNTIYF. The CDR3 DNA follows: TGCGCCAGCAGCCAAGGACGGAGGACGTCCCTAAACACCATATATTTT.

The chain is built from TRBV5-4 and TRBJ2-1; TRBD2 matches 11 bases. The CDR3 has 16 residues. Trimming cost V 3 bases and J 4 bases; bases outside gene matches: 6. Germline V gene lookup returns CDR1 SGHNT and CDR2 YYREEE (reference sequence). CDR3 sequence reads: CASSSLTSGAYNEQFF. The CDR3 nucleotides are TGTGCCAGCAGCTCCTTGACTAGCGGGGCGTACAATGAGCAGTTCTTC.

This sequence joins TRBV7-8 and TRBJ1-1; D not resolved. V was shortened by 5 bases and J by 0 bases, with 10 bases between the two germline ends. This CDR3 contains 14 residues. Germline CDR1 is SGHVS and CDR2 is FQNEAQ. In DNA form, the CDR3 reads TGTGCCAGCAGCCCGAGGTGGATGAACACTGAAGCTTTCTTT. Translation gives CASSPRWMNTEAFF.